This T cell receptor beta chain was captured in a study of T-cell memory formation after mild COVID-19. A single record per CDR3 protein comes from TCRdb applying MiXCR to the 5' RACE reads. This table has 25,000 to 35,000 distinct CDR3 sequences, 7.4% appearing once. The CDR3 has 17 amino acids. The J segment lost 6 bases and the V segment lost 2 bases, leaving 11 bases of the junction unmatched. Germline V gives CDR1 MNHEY, CDR2 SVGEGT. This clonotype was found many times. The J gene is TRBJ2-7, the V gene TRBV6-2 or TRBV6-3; 12 bases match TRBD2. The specimen was PBMCs or a T cell subset sorted from them (not recorded which). This sequence originates from an adult woman who had mild COVID-19 (a few samples of this study predate the infection). Cell type and time point are not known. The CDR3 nucleotides read TGTGCCAGCAGTTACGGACTAGCGGGAAAAACTCTGGCCGAGCAGTACTTC. This translates into CASSYGLAGKTLAEQYF.